This T cell receptor beta chain was captured in a study of blood T cell repertoires in COVID-19. Whole-study context: Nucleic acid was either cDNA or gDNA, and it came from T cells, B-cell-depleted T cells, or PBMCs.

In the original processing: Amplification with reference gene primers provided the estimates of nucleated cell counts. Profiling relied on immunoSEQ multiplex PCR, and the TCRdb table lists in-frame clones only, not all of them. That table supplies the V and J calls and clone size; D and trimming were determined from the DNA. The sample yields about 77,000 clones, under 95% seen once. V shed 3 bases, J shed 0 bases, and the junction held 5 bases outside the gene matches. CDR1 and CDR2 from the germline V gene are SGHDN and FVKESK. This CDR3 comprises 15 residues. The sequenced sample consisted of peripheral blood. This clonotype originated in a woman older than 75 with active or convalescent COVID-19. The rearrangement uses TRBV14 and TRBJ2-7, with 7 bases that match TRBD1. The CDR3 sequence is CASSQAQGVSYEQYF. CDR3 in DNA: TGTGCCAGCAGCCAGGCCCAGGGGGTCTCCTACGAGCAGTACTTC.